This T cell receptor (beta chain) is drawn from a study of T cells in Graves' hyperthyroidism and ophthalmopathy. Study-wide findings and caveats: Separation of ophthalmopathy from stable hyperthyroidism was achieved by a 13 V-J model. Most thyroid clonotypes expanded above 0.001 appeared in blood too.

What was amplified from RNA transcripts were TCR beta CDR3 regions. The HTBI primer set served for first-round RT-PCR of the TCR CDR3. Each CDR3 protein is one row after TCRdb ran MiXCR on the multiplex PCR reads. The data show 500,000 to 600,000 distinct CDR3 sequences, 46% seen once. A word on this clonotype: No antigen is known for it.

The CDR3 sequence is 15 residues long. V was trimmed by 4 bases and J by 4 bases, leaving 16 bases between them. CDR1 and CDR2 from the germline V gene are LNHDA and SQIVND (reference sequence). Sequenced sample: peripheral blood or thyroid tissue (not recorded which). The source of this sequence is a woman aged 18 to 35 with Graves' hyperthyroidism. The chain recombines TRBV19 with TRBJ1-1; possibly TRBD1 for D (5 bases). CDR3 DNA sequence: TGTGCCAGTAGTACGCTGACAGCGTGGGCCACTGAAGCTTTCTTT. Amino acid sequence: CASSTLTAWATEAFF.